This entry describes one TCR beta chain. The sample comes from a study of blood T cell repertoires in COVID-19. At the level of the study: Some COVID-19 samples were acute and others convalescent; all came from the United States, Italy and Spain.

As processed by the authors: Using reference gene primer amplification, nucleated cell counts were estimated. Produced via immunoSEQ multiplex PCR; TCRdb's table is partial and in-frame only. For V, J and clone size, that table is used; D and trimming come from the DNA. The sample contains a few hundred thousand clones, around 90% of which appear only once. The length of the CDR3 is 13 residues. The V end was cut by 0 bases, the J end by 11 bases, with 8 bases between. The germline CDR1 and CDR2 sequences are LNHNV and YYDKDF (reference sequence). The sequenced sample consisted of peripheral blood. The clonotype originates from a woman aged 70 to 79 with COVID-19, enrolled during active disease. The genes are TRBV15 and TRBJ2-6; D not certain. CDR3 DNA sequence: TGTGCCACCAGCAGAGAAGTCGGGTACGTCCTGACTTTC. Its protein product is CATSREVGYVLTF.